This entry lists 12 T cell receptor beta chains sequenced from one sample in a study of blood T cell repertoires in COVID-19. This table comes from immunoSEQ multiplex PCR, and its TCRdb copy is limited to in-frame clones, with some not included. The sample contains some 450,000 clones, 70% to 90% of which appear only once. Sequenced sample: peripheral blood. All receptors derive from a man between 18 and 29 years old with COVID-19, enrolled during active disease.

The genes are TRBV5-1 and TRBJ1-1; 7 bases agree with TRBD1. Per the germline V gene, CDR1 is SGHRS and CDR2 is YFSETQ. This CDR3 comprises 12 residues. V was clipped by 3 bases and J by 6 bases; unmatched bases: 2. This CDR3 reads CASSWQGAEAFF. The CDR3 region has the DNA TGCGCCAGCAGCTGGCAGGGGGCTGAAGCTTTCTTT.

The chain joins TRBV21-1 to TRBJ1-4. TRBV21-1 is tagged as a pseudogene. The CDR3 totals 13 residues. In nucleotides, the CDR3 is TGTGCCATCTTCAGGAGGTTGGGAGAAAAACTGTTTTTT. Protein: CAIFRRLGEKLFF.

The chain recombines TRBV19 with TRBJ2-5; 7 nucleotides line up with TRBD1. The CDR3 length is 13 residues. Looked up from germline, CDR1 is LNHDA and CDR2 is SQIVND (reference sequence). Unmatched junction bases numbered 1, after V lost 3 bases and J lost 3 bases. The CDR3 protein is CASSMGTEETQYF. The CDR3 DNA reads as TGTGCCAGTAGTATGGGGACAGAAGAGACCCAGTACTTC.

The V call is TRBV27, the J call TRBJ2-7; possible D gene TRBD1, 5 bases. The CDR3 has 13 residues. V lost 3 bases to trimming and J lost 4 bases, with 10 bases between them. The germline gives CDR1 MNHEY, CDR2 SMNVEV (reference sequence). The CDR3 protein is CASSFRAGYEQYF. The CDR3 DNA reads as TGTGCCAGCAGTTTCCGGGCAGGGTACGAGCAGTACTTC.

The rearrangement joins TRBV6-5 to TRBJ2-7, with 8 bases that match TRBD1. Losses at the gene ends were 7 bases for V and 0 bases for J; bases not matched to a gene: 5. The V gene's germline CDR1 is MNHEY and CDR2 SVGAGI. The CDR3 spans 14 residues. The CDR3 here is CASNPTGDSYEQYF. CDR3 DNA sequence: TGTGCCAGCAACCCGACAGGGGACTCCTACGAGCAGTACTTC.

V usage is TRBV6-4 and J usage is TRBJ1-1; possible D gene TRBD1, 5 bases. The CDR3 extends over 14 amino acids. Germline values: CDR1 MRHNA, CDR2 SNTAGT. V dropped 6 bases and J dropped 0 bases, with 11 bases sitting between them. The CDR3 nucleotides are TGTGCCAGCAGAGTAGACAGAGTGAACACTGAAGCTTTCTTT. Encoded protein: CASRVDRVNTEAFF.

The chain links TRBV30 to TRBJ2-1; maybe TRBD2 (5 bases). Trimming took off 3 bases at V and 8 bases at J, with 14 bases between the two ends. Germline loops: CDR1 GTSNPN, CDR2 SVGIG (reference sequence). The CDR3 consists of 13 residues. CDR3 region: CAWSHNYGDEQFF. The CDR3 DNA reads as TGTGCCTGGAGCCATAATTACGGGGATGAGCAGTTCTTC.

The chain joins TRBV3-1 (or the pseudogene TRBV3-2) to TRBJ1-2, with D perhaps TRBD1 (5 bases). The CDR3 sequence is 14 residues long. Germline lookup yields CDR1 LGHDT and CDR2 YNNKEL (reference sequence). V was clipped by 0 bases and J by 0 bases, with 5 bases between them. The CDR3 spells CASSQEGANYGYTF. DNA of the CDR3: TGTGCCAGCAGCCAAGAAGGGGCTAACTATGGCTACACCTTC.

CDR3 sequence reads: CASSLPLEGYNEQFF. CDR3 in DNA: TGTGCCAGTAGCCTTCCGCTAGAGGGTTACAATGAGCAGTTCTTC. This chain links TRBV19 with TRBJ2-1, with D maybe TRBD2 (5 bases). CDR3 length: 15 amino acids. CDR1 LNHDA and CDR2 SQIVND come from the germline V gene (reference sequence). V gave up 6 bases and J gave up 4 bases, with 16 bases separating them. Full variable domain (remainder filled in from reference TRBV19 and TRBJ2-1): DGGITQSPKYLFRKEGQNVTLSCEQNLNHDAMYWYRQDPGQGLRLIYYSQIVNDFQKGDIAEGYSVSREKKESFPLTVTSAQKNPTAFYLCASSLPLEGYNEQFFGPGTRLTVL.

The chain joins TRBV5-6 to TRBJ2-7; D uncertain. Looked up from germline, CDR1 is SGHDT and CDR2 is YYEEEE. This CDR3 is built from 14 residues. Between the trimmed V and J ends, which lost 2 bases and 2 bases, there was a span of 11 bases. The CDR3 is CASSFSSRPYEQYF. In DNA, the CDR3 is TGTGCCAGCAGCTTTAGCAGCCGACCCTACGAGCAGTACTTC.

The chain couples TRBV5-1 to TRBJ2-1, with D maybe TRBD2 (6 bases). Germline CDR1 SGHRS, CDR2 YFSETQ. The CDR3 is made up of 16 amino acids. V was trimmed by 0 bases and J by 8 bases, leaving 18 bases between them. The CDR3 DNA sequence: TGCGCCAGCAGCTTGGCCAGGGCGGGGAGCACGGATGAGCAGTTCTTC. It yields the protein CASSLARAGSTDEQFF.

The chain recombines TRBV24-1 with TRBJ2-3; tentatively, D is TRBD1 (6 bases). The CDR3 has 11 residues. The ends were cut back, 5 bases at V and 9 bases at J, with 8 bases in the middle. Germline CDR1 is KGHDR and CDR2 is SFDVKD. The CDR3 bases are TGTGCCACCAGTGCAGGGGAGACGCAGTATTTT. This translates into CATSAGETQYF.